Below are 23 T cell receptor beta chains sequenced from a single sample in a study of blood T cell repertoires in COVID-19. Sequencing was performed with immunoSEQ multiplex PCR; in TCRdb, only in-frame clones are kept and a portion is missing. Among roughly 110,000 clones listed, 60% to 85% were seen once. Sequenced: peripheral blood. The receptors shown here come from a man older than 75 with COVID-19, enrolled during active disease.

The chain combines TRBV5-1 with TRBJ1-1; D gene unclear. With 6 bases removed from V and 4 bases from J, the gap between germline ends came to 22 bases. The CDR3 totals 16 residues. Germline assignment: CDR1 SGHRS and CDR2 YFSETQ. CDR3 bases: TGCGCCAGCAAACCGAGATCCGCGGGAGGGATCACTGAAGCTTTCTTT. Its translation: CASKPRSAGGITEAFF.

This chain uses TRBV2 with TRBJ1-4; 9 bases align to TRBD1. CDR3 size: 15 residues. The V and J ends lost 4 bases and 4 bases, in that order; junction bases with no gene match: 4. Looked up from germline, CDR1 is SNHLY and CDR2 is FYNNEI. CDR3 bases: TGTGCCAGCAGTGGGGACAGGGCCAATAATGAAAAACTGTTTTTT. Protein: CASSGDRANNEKLFF.

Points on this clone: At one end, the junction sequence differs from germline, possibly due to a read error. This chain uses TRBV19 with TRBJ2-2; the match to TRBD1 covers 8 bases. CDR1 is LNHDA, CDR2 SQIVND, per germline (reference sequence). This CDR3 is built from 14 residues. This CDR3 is CASRIGTGTGELFF. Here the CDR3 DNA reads TGTGCCAGTAGGATAGGGACAGGTACCGGGGAGCTGTTTTTT.

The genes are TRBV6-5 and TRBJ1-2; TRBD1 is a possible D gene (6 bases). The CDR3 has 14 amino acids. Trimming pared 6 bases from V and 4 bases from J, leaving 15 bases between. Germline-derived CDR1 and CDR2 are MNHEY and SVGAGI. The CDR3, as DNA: TGTGCCAGCAGCATAAACAGGGTCGGCTATGGCTACACCTTC. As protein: CASSINRVGYGYTF.

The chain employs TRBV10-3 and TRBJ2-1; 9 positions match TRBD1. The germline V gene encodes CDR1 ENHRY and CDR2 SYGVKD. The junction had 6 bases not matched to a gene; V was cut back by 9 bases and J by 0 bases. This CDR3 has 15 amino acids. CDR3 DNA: TGTGCCATTGGGACAGGGAGAGGCTCCTACAATGAGCAGTTCTTC. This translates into CAIGTGRGSYNEQFF.

The CDR3 DNA sequence: TGCAGCGTCCCCAGGGGAAGGTTCGAAGAGACCCAGTACTTC. The encoded protein is CSVPRGRFEETQYF. The chain has TRBV29-1 and TRBJ2-5; TRBD1 is a possible D gene (6 bases). V lost 6 bases and J 3 bases, leaving 17 bases between the germline ends. The CDR3 has 14 residues. Germline V lookup: CDR1 SQVTM, CDR2 ANQGSEA.

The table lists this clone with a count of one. CDR3 bases: TGTGCCAGCAGCTACCGTAGCGGGAGGGCCTTGAACGAGCAGTACTTC. This gives the protein CASSYRSGRALNEQYF. V is TRBV7-2 and J is TRBJ2-7; 11 bases align to TRBD2. V gave up 4 bases and J gave up 5 bases; unmatched junction bases: 10. The germline gives CDR1 SGHTA, CDR2 FQGNSA. The CDR3 totals 16 residues.

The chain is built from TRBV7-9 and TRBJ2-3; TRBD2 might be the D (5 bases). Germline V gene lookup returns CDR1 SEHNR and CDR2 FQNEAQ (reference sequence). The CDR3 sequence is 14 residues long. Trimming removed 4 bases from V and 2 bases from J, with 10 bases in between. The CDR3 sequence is CASSWTEDTDTQYF. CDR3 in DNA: TGTGCCAGCAGCTGGACTGAAGACACAGATACGCAGTATTTT.

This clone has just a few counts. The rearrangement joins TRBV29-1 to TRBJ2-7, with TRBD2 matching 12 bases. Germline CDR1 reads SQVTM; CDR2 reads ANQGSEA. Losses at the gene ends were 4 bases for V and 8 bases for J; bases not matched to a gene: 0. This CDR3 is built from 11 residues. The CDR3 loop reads CSVGTSGKQYF. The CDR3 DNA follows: TGCAGCGTTGGGACTAGCGGGAAGCAGTACTTC.

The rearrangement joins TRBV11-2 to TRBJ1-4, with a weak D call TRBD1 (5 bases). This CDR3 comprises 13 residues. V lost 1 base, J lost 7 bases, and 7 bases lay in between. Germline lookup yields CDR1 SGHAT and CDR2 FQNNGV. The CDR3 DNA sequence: TGTGCCAGCAGCTTAGCGGGGGGTGAAAAACTGTTTTTT. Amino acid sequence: CASSLAGGEKLFF.

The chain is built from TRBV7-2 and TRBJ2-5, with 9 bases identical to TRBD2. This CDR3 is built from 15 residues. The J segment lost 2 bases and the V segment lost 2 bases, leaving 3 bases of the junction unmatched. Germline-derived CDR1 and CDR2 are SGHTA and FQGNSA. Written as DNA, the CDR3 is TGTGCCAGCAGCTTAACGACTAGCGGACAAGAGACCCAGTACTTC. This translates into CASSLTTSGQETQYF.

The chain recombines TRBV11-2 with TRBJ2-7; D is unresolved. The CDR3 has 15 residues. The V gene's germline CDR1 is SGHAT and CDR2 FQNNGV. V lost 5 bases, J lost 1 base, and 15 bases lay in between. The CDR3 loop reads CASSPQGAWSYEQYF. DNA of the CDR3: TGTGCCAGCAGCCCCCAAGGAGCGTGGTCCTACGAGCAGTACTTC.

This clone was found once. Here the CDR3 reads CASSQPRVFGYTF. In nucleotides, the CDR3 is TGCGCCAGCAGTCAACCCAGGGTTTTCGGCTACACCTTC. V usage is TRBV23-1 and J usage is TRBJ1-2; tentative D call: TRBD1 (5 bases). TRBV23-1 is assigned to the ORF class and has an uncertain function. The CDR3 is 13 amino acids. The V gene lost 2 bases and the J gene lost 8 bases, with 12 bases spanning the gap.

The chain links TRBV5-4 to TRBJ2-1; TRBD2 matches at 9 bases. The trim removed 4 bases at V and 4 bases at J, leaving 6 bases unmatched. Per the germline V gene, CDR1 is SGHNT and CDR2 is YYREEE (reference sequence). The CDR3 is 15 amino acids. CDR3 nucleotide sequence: TGTGCCAGCAGCCGAGCGGGAGGCCAATACAATGAGCAGTTCTTC. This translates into CASSRAGGQYNEQFF.

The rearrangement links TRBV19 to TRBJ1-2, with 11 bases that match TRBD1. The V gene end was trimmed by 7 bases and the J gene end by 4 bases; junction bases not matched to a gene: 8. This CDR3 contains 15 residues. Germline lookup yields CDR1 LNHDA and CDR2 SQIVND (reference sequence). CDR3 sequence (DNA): TGTGCCAGTAAAAGGACAGGGGGCGCCGGCTATGGCTACACCTTC. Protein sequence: CASKRTGGAGYGYTF.

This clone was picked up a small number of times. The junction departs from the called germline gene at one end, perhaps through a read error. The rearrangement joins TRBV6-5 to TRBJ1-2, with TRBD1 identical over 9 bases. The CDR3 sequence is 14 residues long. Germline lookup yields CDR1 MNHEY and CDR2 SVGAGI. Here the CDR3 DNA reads TGTGCCAGCGGTTACAGGGGGCCGAACTATGGCTACACCTTC. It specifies CASGYRGPNYGYTF.

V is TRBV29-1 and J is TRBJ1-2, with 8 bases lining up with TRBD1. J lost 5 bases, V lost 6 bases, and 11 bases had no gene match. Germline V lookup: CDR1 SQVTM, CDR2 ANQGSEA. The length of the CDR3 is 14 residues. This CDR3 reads CSVVPTGARYGYTF. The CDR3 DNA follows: TGCAGCGTCGTACCGACAGGGGCTAGGTATGGCTACACCTTC.

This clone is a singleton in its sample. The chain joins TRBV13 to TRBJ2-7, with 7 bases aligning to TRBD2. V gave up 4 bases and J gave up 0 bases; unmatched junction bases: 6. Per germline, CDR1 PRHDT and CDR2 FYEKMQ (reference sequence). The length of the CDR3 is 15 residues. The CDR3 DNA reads TGTGCCAGCAGCTCGCTAGCGGAGAGCTCCTACGAGCAGTACTTC. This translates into CASSSLAESSYEQYF.

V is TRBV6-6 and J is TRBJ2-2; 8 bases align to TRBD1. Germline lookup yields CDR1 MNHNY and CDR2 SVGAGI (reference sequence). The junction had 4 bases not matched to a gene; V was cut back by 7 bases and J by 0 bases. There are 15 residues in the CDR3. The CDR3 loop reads CASTGQGTNTGELFF. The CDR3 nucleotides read TGTGCCAGCACAGGACAGGGAACGAACACCGGGGAGCTGTTTTTT.

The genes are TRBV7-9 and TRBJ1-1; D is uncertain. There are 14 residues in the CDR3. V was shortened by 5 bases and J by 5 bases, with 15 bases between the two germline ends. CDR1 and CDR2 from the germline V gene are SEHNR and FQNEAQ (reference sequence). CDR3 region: CASSPNYRGTEAFF. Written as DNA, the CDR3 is TGTGCCAGCAGCCCGAACTATCGGGGAACTGAAGCTTTCTTT.

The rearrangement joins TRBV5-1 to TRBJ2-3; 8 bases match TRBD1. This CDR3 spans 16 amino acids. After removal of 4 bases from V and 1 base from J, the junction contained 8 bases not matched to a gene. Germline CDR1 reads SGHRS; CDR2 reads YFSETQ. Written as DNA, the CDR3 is TGCGCCAGCAGCGTGCAGGGGGCTATGGGCACAGATACGCAGTATTTT. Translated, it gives CASSVQGAMGTDTQYF.

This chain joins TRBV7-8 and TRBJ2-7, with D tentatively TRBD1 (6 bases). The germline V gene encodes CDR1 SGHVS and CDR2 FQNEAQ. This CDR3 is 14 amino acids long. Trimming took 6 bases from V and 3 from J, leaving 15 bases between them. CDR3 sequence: CASSSQTGVYEQYF. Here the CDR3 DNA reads TGTGCCAGCAGTTCTCAGACAGGAGTCTACGAGCAGTACTTC.

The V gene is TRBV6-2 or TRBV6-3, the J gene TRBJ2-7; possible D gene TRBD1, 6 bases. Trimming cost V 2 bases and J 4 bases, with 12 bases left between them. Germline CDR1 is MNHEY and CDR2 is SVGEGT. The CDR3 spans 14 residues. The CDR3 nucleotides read TGTGCCAGCAGTTACGGACAGTACCTTTACGAGCAGTACTTC. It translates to CASSYGQYLYEQYF.